Below are 11 T cell receptor beta chains sequenced from a single sample in a study of blood T cell repertoires in COVID-19 (dated by TCRdb to between 2020 and 2021). To prepare the library, the immunoSEQ multiplex PCR assay was applied. The table was pulled from immuneACCESS by TCRdb, which kept in-frame rearrangements only. Such tables lose some clones; where checked, under half of the loss comes from unresolved V genes, and the rest has no known cause. The sample table holds over 60,000 clones, of which 89% were seen once. The ten largest clonotypes hold roughly 4.5% of the sample. The sequenced sample was peripheral blood. Every receptor here comes from a woman between 45 and 65 years old with active COVID-19.

V and J are TRBV19 and TRBJ2-3; D remains ambiguous. The germline V gene has CDR1 LNHDA and CDR2 SQIVND (reference sequence). The CDR3 consists of 14 residues. V lost 0 bases, J lost 9 bases, and 13 bases lay in between. The CDR3 bases are TGTGCCAGTAGTATAGATAGTTTGGCGGTAACGCAGTATTTT. Translating gives CASSIDSLAVTQYF.

The rearrangement uses TRBV14 and TRBJ2-3; 9 bases match TRBD2. The CDR3 consists of 15 residues. CDR1 and CDR2 from the germline V gene are SGHDN and FVKESK. V trimming: 5 bases; J trimming: 5 bases; junction bases outside the gene matches: 8. CDR3 coding DNA: TGTGCCAGCAGCTTCGGCGGGGGGGGTGGAGATACGCAGTATTTT. It translates to CASSFGGGGGDTQYF. Filled out from reference TRBV14 and TRBJ2-3, the complete variable domain reads EAGVTQFPSHSVIEKGQTVTLRCDPISGHDNLYWYRRVMGKEIKFLLHFVKESKQDESGMPNNRFLAERTGGTYSTLKVQPAELEDSGVYFCASSFGGGGGDTQYFGPGTRLTVL.

The genes are TRBV19 and TRBJ2-1; the match to TRBD2 covers 8 bases. V lost 7 bases, J lost 10 bases, and 9 bases stayed unmatched. Germline-derived CDR1 and CDR2 are LNHDA and SQIVND (reference sequence). The CDR3 loop spans 13 amino acids. CDR3: CASNPAGAWEQFF. CDR3 sequence (DNA): TGTGCCAGTAACCCAGCGGGAGCATGGGAGCAGTTCTTC. Using reference TRBV19 and TRBJ2-1 for the parts outside the CDR3, the full variable domain is DGGITQSPKYLFRKEGQNVTLSCEQNLNHDAMYWYRQDPGQGLRLIYYSQIVNDFQKGDIAEGYSVSREKKESFPLTVTSAQKNPTAFYLCASNPAGAWEQFFGPGTRLTVL.

The chain carries TRBV3-1 (or the pseudogene TRBV3-2) and TRBJ1-1; D gene uncertain. With 4 bases removed from V and 8 bases from J, the gap between germline ends came to 14 bases. CDR1 and CDR2 (germline): LGHDT, YNNKEL (reference sequence). CDR3 size: 13 residues. The CDR3 loop reads CASSPGRAGEAFF. DNA of the CDR3: TGTGCCAGCAGCCCGGGTCGGGCGGGGGAAGCTTTCTTT.

This clone was recorded a few times. The chain recombines TRBV6-2 or TRBV6-3 with TRBJ1-1; D gene uncertain. V was cut by 2 bases and J by 4 bases, with 5 bases left in between. Germline lookup yields CDR1 MNHEY and CDR2 SVGEGT. The CDR3 is 12 residues long. CDR3 in amino acids: CASSYMATEAFF. The DNA of the CDR3 is TGTGCCAGCAGTTACATGGCCACTGAAGCTTTCTTT.

This sequence joins TRBV29-1 and TRBJ2-5; 10 nucleotides agree with TRBD1. CDR3 length: 15 amino acids. The V gene end was trimmed by 5 bases and the J gene end by 5 bases; junction bases not matched to a gene: 11. Germline V CDR1 and CDR2: SQVTM, ANQGSEA. This CDR3 reads CSVTPGQGSRETQYF. Written as DNA, the CDR3 is TGCAGCGTTACACCGGGACAGGGGAGTCGGGAGACCCAGTACTTC.

The V and J genes are TRBV11-1 and TRBJ2-5; possible D gene TRBD2, 6 bases. The CDR3 totals 11 residues. The germline V and J ends were trimmed by 5 bases and 5 bases, with 6 bases remaining between them. The germline V gene encodes CDR1 SGHAT and CDR2 FQDESV (reference sequence). The CDR3 is CASSGGETQYF. The CDR3 nucleotides are TGTGCCAGCAGCGGGGGGGAGACCCAGTACTTC.

The chain links TRBV5-1 to TRBJ2-1; D call uncertain. Germline V gives CDR1 SGHRS, CDR2 YFSETQ. The ends were cut back, 3 bases at V and 7 bases at J, with 17 bases in the middle. This CDR3 contains 15 residues. This chain's CDR3 is CASSSVLAAGNEQFF. The CDR3 DNA reads TGCGCCAGCAGCTCCGTTTTGGCAGCCGGGAATGAGCAGTTCTTC.

The CDR3 nucleotides read TGTGCCACCAGTGATTATAGTCGGACAGGGTTTTATGAGCAGTTCTTC. As protein: CATSDYSRTGFYEQFF. The J gene is TRBJ2-1, the V gene TRBV24-1; 8 positions match TRBD1. The germline gives CDR1 KGHDR, CDR2 SFDVKD. The CDR3 is 16 amino acids. V lost 2 bases and J lost 8; bases outside the gene matches: 10.

The DNA of the CDR3 is TGTGCCAGCACCCGGGTGGGGCGTGTGAACACTGAAGCTTTCTTT. Translated, it gives CASTRVGRVNTEAFF. The V gene is TRBV27, the J gene TRBJ1-1, with D perhaps TRBD1 (5 bases). Germline V gene lookup returns CDR1 MNHEY and CDR2 SMNVEV (reference sequence). The CDR3 runs to 15 residues. Trimming stripped 7 bases from V and 0 bases from J, with 15 bases between.

This clone was counted only a few times. V is TRBV6-6 and J is TRBJ1-5, with D possibly matching TRBD1 (5 bases). The CDR3 is made up of 13 amino acids. The V end lost 6 bases, the J end lost 7 bases, and 13 bases lay between the germline ends. CDR1 MNHNY and CDR2 SVGAGI come from the germline V gene (reference sequence). The CDR3 sequence: CASSPGTRQPQHF. The DNA of the CDR3 is TGTGCCAGCAGCCCTGGGACTAGACAGCCCCAGCATTTT.